These T cell receptor beta chains were read from a single sample in a study of molecular identifiers for immune sequencing clone quantification. Via MiXCR, TCRdb re-called the PCR reads, giving one row per CDR3 protein. The sample lists approximately 680,000 distinct CDR3 sequences; 25% were seen once. Specimen: naive CD8+ T cells from blood, with Jurkat cell RNA spiked in. These TCRs come from a human donor in good health. Some libraries in this study had Jurkat cell RNA spiked in. CDR3s include the opening cysteine and the closing phenylalanine or tryptophan. Fields, in order: D gene, clone size, J gene, V gene, CDR3 protein, CDR3 DNA. The D gene is left open where the match is weak. Size tells how often a clone was seen (once, few, many) or the class of an expanded clone, and some rows leave it out.

D gene: NA
clone size: NA
J gene: TRBJ2-1
V gene: TRBV2
CDR3 protein: CASSLAPAYNGQFF
CDR3 DNA: TGTGCCAGCAGCCTAGCGCCCGCCTACAATGGGCAGTTCTTC

D gene: TRBD1
clone size: many
J gene: TRBJ2-1
V gene: TRBV10-3
CDR3 protein: CAISEGGPGNEQFF
CDR3 DNA: TGTGCCATCAGTGAAGGGGGCCCGGGGAATGAGCAGTTCTTC

D gene: NA
clone size: NA
J gene: TRBJ2-7
V gene: TRBV7-8
CDR3 protein: CASSLDVGISYEQYF
CDR3 DNA: TGTGCCAGCAGCTTAGATGTGGGGATTAGCTACGAGCAGTACTTC

D gene: NA
clone size: NA
J gene: TRBJ1-2
V gene: TRBV2
CDR3 protein: CASSDRQVEFNYGYTF
CDR3 DNA: TGTGCCAGCAGTGACAGACAGGTTGAATTTAACTATGGCTACACCTTC

D gene: TRBD1
clone size: many
J gene: TRBJ2-3
V gene: TRBV5-6
CDR3 protein: CASSMGQGVGTDTQYF
CDR3 DNA: TGTGCCAGCAGCATGGGACAGGGGGTTGGCACAGATACGCAGTATTTT

D gene: NA
clone size: many
J gene: TRBJ2-2
V gene: TRBV9
CDR3 protein: CASSVESTGELFF
CDR3 DNA: TGTGCCAGCAGCGTAGAGTCCACCGGGGAGCTGTTTTTT

D gene: TRBD2
clone size: once
J gene: TRBJ2-5
V gene: TRBV19
CDR3 protein: CACGGGVTQYF
CDR3 DNA: TGTGCCTGTGGGGGAGGGGTGACCCAGTACTTC

D gene: TRBD1
clone size: NA
J gene: TRBJ2-3
V gene: TRBV13
CDR3 protein: CASSDGTGVGTDTQYF
CDR3 DNA: TGTGCCAGCAGCGACGGGACAGGGGTTGGCACAGATACGCAGTATTTT

D gene: NA
clone size: NA
J gene: TRBJ1-2
V gene: TRBV3-1
CDR3 protein: CASSQTGDRILYGYTF
CDR3 DNA: TGTGCCAGCAGCCAAACCGGAGACAGGATCCTCTATGGCTACACCTTC

D gene: NA
clone size: NA
J gene: TRBJ2-1
V gene: TRBV4-1
CDR3 protein: CASSPGVDSYNEQFF
CDR3 DNA: TGCGCCAGCAGCCCCGGGGTGGACTCCTACAATGAGCAGTTCTTC

D gene: NA
clone size: many
J gene: TRBJ1-2
V gene: TRBV19
CDR3 protein: CASSIRQGTATNYGYTF
CDR3 DNA: TGTGCCAGTAGTATAAGGCAAGGGACGGCTACTAACTATGGCTACACCTTC

D gene: TRBD2
clone size: once
J gene: TRBJ2-5
V gene: TRBV27
CDR3 protein: CASSSSAGDGQETQYF
CDR3 DNA: TGTGCCAGCAGTTCTTCAGCGGGGGACGGACAAGAGACCCAGTACTTC

D gene: TRBD2
clone size: few
J gene: TRBJ2-3
V gene: TRBV7-6
CDR3 protein: CASSRGLARGPDTQYF
CDR3 DNA: TGTGCCAGCAGCCGAGGACTAGCGCGAGGACCAGATACGCAGTATTTT

D gene: TRBD2
clone size: NA
J gene: TRBJ2-2
V gene: TRBV12-5
CDR3 protein: CASGYGLAGPANTGELFF
CDR3 DNA: TGTGCTAGTGGTTACGGACTAGCGGGACCAGCGAACACCGGGGAGCTGTTTTTT

D gene: NA
clone size: NA
J gene: TRBJ1-6
V gene: TRBV6-5
CDR3 protein: CASSYSIGLRDSPLHF
CDR3 DNA: TGTGCCAGCAGTTACTCGATTGGACTGAGGGATTCACCCCTCCACTTT

D gene: TRBD2
clone size: many
J gene: TRBJ2-3
V gene: TRBV11-2
CDR3 protein: CASSTSSGGQGDTQYF
CDR3 DNA: TGTGCCAGCAGCACCTCTAGCGGGGGGCAGGGAGATACGCAGTATTTT

D gene: TRBD2
clone size: NA
J gene: TRBJ2-7
V gene: TRBV5-1
CDR3 protein: CASTRTSGSLGFYEQYF
CDR3 DNA: TGCGCCAGCACCCGGACTAGCGGGAGCCTAGGATTCTACGAGCAGTACTTC

D gene: NA
clone size: many
J gene: TRBJ1-1
V gene: TRBV29-1
CDR3 protein: CSVGGPGPDTEAFF
CDR3 DNA: TGCAGCGTTGGAGGGCCAGGGCCCGACACTGAAGCTTTCTTT

D gene: NA
clone size: NA
J gene: TRBJ1-2
V gene: TRBV5-8
CDR3 protein: CASSIPGPPNYGYTF
CDR3 DNA: TGTGCCAGCAGCATACCGGGACCTCCTAACTATGGCTACACCTTC

D gene: NA
clone size: many
J gene: TRBJ2-3
V gene: TRBV4-3
CDR3 protein: CASSQNVAGGNLADTQYF
CDR3 DNA: TGCGCCAGCAGCCAAAACGTCGCCGGAGGGAATTTGGCAGATACGCAGTATTTT

D gene: NA
clone size: few
J gene: TRBJ2-1
V gene: TRBV7-9
CDR3 protein: CASSPVLAGPYNEQFF
CDR3 DNA: TGTGCCAGCAGCCCTGTTTTGGCGGGACCCTACAATGAGCAGTTCTTC

D gene: NA
clone size: few
J gene: TRBJ2-7
V gene: TRBV11-2
CDR3 protein: CASSLVGNDEQYF
CDR3 DNA: TGTGCCAGCAGCTTAGTCGGCAACGACGAGCAGTACTTC

D gene: TRBD2
clone size: many
J gene: TRBJ2-3
V gene: TRBV4-3
CDR3 protein: CASSQGVAGGRLAQYF
CDR3 DNA: TGCGCCAGCAGCCAAGGGGTAGCGGGGGGGCGACTTGCGCAGTATTTT

D gene: NA
clone size: NA
J gene: TRBJ2-3
V gene: TRBV19
CDR3 protein: CASSIARLVPDTDTQYF
CDR3 DNA: TGTGCCAGTAGTATAGCCCGACTAGTACCGGACACAGATACGCAGTATTTT